Following are 25 T cell receptor beta chains from one sample sequenced in a study of shared clonotypes between healthy human individuals. CD45RO-negative CD8 cells positively selected for CCR7 made up the naive population, which excluded terminally differentiated effector memory CD45RA+ cells. Method: immunoSEQ multiplex PCR; TCRdb's copy keeps in-frame clones and lacks some. The sample comprises under 1 million clones, approximately 96% of which are singletons, and about 0.21% rests with the top ten. Sequenced input: naive CD8+ T cells sorted from blood. The source is a man aged 25 to 40 in good health.

The chain employs TRBV6-1 and TRBJ1-5, with 8 bases matching TRBD1. This CDR3 is 14 amino acids long. J gave up 8 bases and V 11 bases, and 14 bases lay outside the gene matches. Germline lookup yields CDR1 MNHNS and CDR2 SASEGT. This chain's CDR3 is CACQAGTGREPQHF. CDR3 nucleotide sequence: TGTGCCTGCCAAGCAGGGACAGGTAGGGAGCCCCAGCATTTT.

With regard to this clone: This sample also contains other DNA sequences that code for the same CDR3. The CDR3 nucleotides read TGTGCCTCCAGGGGGGGCACAGATACGCAGTATTTT. It yields the protein CASRGGTDTQYF. V usage is TRBV2 and J usage is TRBJ2-3; D is possibly TRBD1 (7 bases). CDR1 is SNHLY and CDR2 is FYNNEI in the germline V gene. The CDR3 runs to 12 residues. Trimming pared 11 bases from V and 1 base from J, leaving 10 bases between. The variable domain in full, with the rest retrieved from reference TRBV2 and TRBJ2-3, is EPEVTQTPSHQVTQMGQEVILRCVPISNHLYFYWYRQILGQKVEFLVSFYNNEISEKSEIFDDQFSVERPDGSNFTLKIRSTKLEDSAMYFCASRGGTDTQYFGPGTRLTVL.

The rearrangement joins TRBV7-3 to TRBJ2-2; the D is unclear. Germline V gene data show CDR1 as SGHTA and CDR2 as FQGTGA. With 5 bases removed from V and 5 bases from J, the gap between germline ends came to 24 bases. The CDR3 contains 18 residues. The CDR3 DNA follows: TGTGCCAGCAGCCCGTTAATGTACCGAACAAGTGAGACCGGGGAGCTGTTTTTT. Its translation is CASSPLMYRTSETGELFF.

On this clone itself: Other DNA sequences from this sample encode an identical CDR3 as well. This chain uses TRBV7-9 with TRBJ1-5, with D maybe TRBD1 (5 bases). V shed 5 bases and J shed 6 bases, with 8 bases lying between them. Germline CDR1 reads SEHNR; CDR2 reads FQNEAQ (reference sequence). The length of the CDR3 is 12 residues. This chain's CDR3 is CASSQGGQPQHF. CDR3 in DNA: TGTGCCAGCAGCCAGGGCGGTCAGCCCCAGCATTTT.

This clone was seen just once. The rearrangement uses TRBV28 and TRBJ2-7, with 12 positions matching TRBD2. After removal of 6 bases from V and 5 bases from J, the junction contained 14 bases not matched to a gene. Germline loops: CDR1 MDHEN, CDR2 SYDVKM. The CDR3 is 17 amino acids. The CDR3 DNA follows: TGTGCCAGCAGCTCTCCCCTAAGGACTAGCGGGAACCACGAGCAGTACTTC. Translating it yields CASSSPLRTSGNHEQYF.

The chain couples TRBV30 to TRBJ2-7; tentatively, D is TRBD2 (6 bases). The CDR3 runs 14 residues. V was shortened by 2 bases and J by 3 bases, with 14 bases between the two germline ends. Germline V gene lookup returns CDR1 GTSNPN and CDR2 SVGIG (reference sequence). CDR3: CAWSPGTQDYEQYF. In DNA, the CDR3 is TGTGCCTGGAGTCCCGGGACTCAGGACTACGAGCAGTACTTC.

This chain links TRBV4-1 with TRBJ2-1; TRBD2 aligns across 10 bases. The CDR3 has 17 residues. Germline CDR1 reads MGHRA; CDR2 reads YSYEKL. After removal of 0 bases from V and 4 bases from J, the junction contained 6 bases not matched to a gene. CDR3 nucleotides: TGCGCCAGCAGCCAAGATGCTAGCGGGAGCCCTTACAATGAGCAGTTCTTC. Protein sequence: CASSQDASGSPYNEQFF.

About this clone itself: This CDR3 is also generated by other DNA sequences in the sample. The chain is built from TRBV6-1 and TRBJ2-7; TRBD2 is a possible D gene (6 bases). Deletions cut 6 bases from V and 1 base from J, with 13 bases between. The CDR3 runs 14 residues. CDR1 is MNHNS and CDR2 is SASEGT in the germline V gene. This chain's CDR3 is CASSERAGSYEQYF. CDR3 bases: TGTGCCAGCAGCGAGCGGGCAGGGTCCTACGAGCAGTACTTC.

V gene TRBV29-1 combines with J gene TRBJ2-1, with 8 bases matching TRBD2. With 2 bases clipped from V and 1 base from J, the junction kept 1 base outside the gene matches. The CDR3 length is 14 residues. The V gene's germline CDR1 is SQVTM and CDR2 ANQGSEA. The CDR3 DNA reads TGCAGCGTTGAATCTAGCGGGTCCTACAATGAGCAGTTCTTC. Translated: CSVESSGSYNEQFF.

This rearrangement joins TRBV11-2 to TRBJ2-1; weak D call: TRBD2 (6 bases). Germline loops: CDR1 SGHAT, CDR2 FQNNGV. CDR3 length equals 13 residues. Trimming removed 9 bases at V and 10 bases at J, with 19 bases between. CDR3 sequence (DNA): TGTGCCAGTCGAAGACTAGTCCACCGAGAGCAGTTCTTC. Residues: CASRRLVHREQFF.

The chain carries TRBV5-5 and TRBJ1-3; no reliable D call. Germline V gene lookup returns CDR1 SGHKS and CDR2 YYEKEE (reference sequence). Trimming took 4 bases from V and 2 from J, leaving 7 bases between them. The CDR3 spans 13 residues. The DNA for the CDR3 is TGTGCCAGCAGCCCGAAACCTGGAAACACCATATATTTT. It translates to CASSPKPGNTIYF.

This clone was seen just once. The chain joins TRBV11-2 to TRBJ2-3; a weak D match, TRBD2 (5 bases). The CDR3 totals 14 residues. The germline gives CDR1 SGHAT, CDR2 FQNNGV. The V end lost 2 bases, the J end lost 1 base, and 7 bases lay between the germline ends. This CDR3 reads CASSLWGGTDTQYF. CDR3 nucleotide sequence: TGTGCCAGCAGCTTATGGGGAGGCACAGATACGCAGTATTTT.

A note on this clone: This sample includes further DNA sequences coding for the same CDR3. The V gene is TRBV11-2, the J gene TRBJ2-7; a weak D match, TRBD1 (5 bases). Germline lookup yields CDR1 SGHAT and CDR2 FQNNGV. Trimming took off 1 base at V and 4 bases at J, with 8 bases between the two ends. This CDR3 contains 13 residues. Here the CDR3 reads CASSLGPGYEQYF. The CDR3 nucleotides are TGTGCCAGCAGCTTAGGTCCAGGGTACGAGCAGTACTTC.

The V and J genes are TRBV5-6 and TRBJ1-3; D ambiguous. The CDR3 spans 13 residues. CDR1 is SGHDT and CDR2 is YYEEEE in the germline V gene. V lost 4 bases, J lost 0 bases, and 5 bases lay in between. The CDR3 loop reads CASSLASGNTIYF. DNA for the CDR3: TGTGCCAGCAGCCTAGCCTCTGGAAACACCATATATTTT.

This clone came up once. The rearrangement uses TRBV2 and TRBJ1-1; D may be TRBD1 (5 bases). The V gene lost 4 bases and the J gene lost 7 bases, with 7 bases spanning the gap. Per germline, CDR1 SNHLY and CDR2 FYNNEI. There are 11 residues in the CDR3. CDR3 in amino acids: CASSAGFEAFF. CDR3 nucleotides: TGTGCCAGCAGTGCAGGGTTTGAAGCTTTCTTT.

The chain joins TRBV5-8 to TRBJ2-2, with TRBD1 as a possible D gene (5 bases). Per the germline V gene, CDR1 is SGHTS and CDR2 is YDEGEE. Trimming cost V 0 bases and J 5 bases, with 8 bases left between them. The CDR3 totals 14 residues. CDR3: CASSLAQGTGELFF. CDR3 bases: TGTGCCAGCAGCTTGGCCCAGGGAACCGGGGAGCTGTTTTTT.

The V and J genes are TRBV7-2 and TRBJ2-7; weak D call: TRBD2 (7 bases). The germline V gene has CDR1 SGHTA and CDR2 FQGNSA. This CDR3 is 15 amino acids long. Between the trimmed V and J ends, which lost 5 bases and 0 bases, there was a span of 14 bases. The CDR3 nucleotides are TGTGCCAGCAGCCCTACGGGGGGCGGCTCCTACGAGCAGTACTTC. It is translated as CASSPTGGGSYEQYF.

The chain is built from TRBV4-3 and TRBJ1-5, with unresolved D. Germline V gives CDR1 LGHNA, CDR2 YSLEER. The V end lost 0 bases, the J end lost 7 bases, and 16 bases lay between the germline ends. The CDR3 covers 16 residues. The CDR3, as DNA: TGCGCCAGCAGCCAAGATTTGAGTTTGGGAGGACAGCCCCAGCATTTT. Its protein product is CASSQDLSLGGQPQHF.

The rearrangement links TRBV27 to TRBJ1-2; no firm D call. V gave up 5 bases and J gave up 10 bases, with 14 bases separating them. The CDR3 is made up of 12 amino acids. CDR1 MNHEY and CDR2 SMNVEV come from the germline V gene (reference sequence). The CDR3 DNA sequence: TGTGCCAGCAGTGCAGGACTATTGGACTACACCTTC. Its protein is CASSAGLLDYTF.

The chain has TRBV9 and TRBJ2-7; TRBD2 matches at 7 bases. V trimming: 1 base; J trimming: 3 bases; junction bases outside the gene matches: 4. This CDR3 region has 14 residues. Germline assignment: CDR1 SGDLS and CDR2 YYNGEE. CDR3 nucleotide sequence: TGTGCCAGCAGCGTAACGGCTAGCGGCTACGAGCAGTACTTC. Translated, it gives CASSVTASGYEQYF. The full variable domain, in which reference TRBV9 and TRBJ2-7 provide the parts outside the CDR3, is DSGVTQTPKHLITATGQRVTLRCSPRSGDLSVYWYQQSLDQGLQFLIQYYNGEERAKGNILERFSAQQFPDLHSELNLSSLELGDSALYFCASSVTASGYEQYFGPGTRLTVT.

The CDR3 bases are TGTGCCAGCAGTGAAAATTGGGTGAGCTCCTACGAGCAGTACTTC. Residues: CASSENWVSSYEQYF. The chain couples TRBV2 to TRBJ2-7; D is unresolved. This CDR3 region has 15 residues. The germline CDR1 and CDR2 sequences are SNHLY and FYNNEI. The germline V and J ends were trimmed by 2 bases and 0 bases, with 11 bases remaining between them.

With respect to this clone: The sample holds other DNA sequences that translate to the same CDR3. The CDR3 sequence is CASSLSVAGAYEQYF. In DNA form, the CDR3 reads TGTGCCAGCAGTTTATCGGTAGCGGGCGCCTACGAGCAGTACTTC. The V gene is TRBV27, the J gene TRBJ2-7; 7 positions match TRBD2. V shed 0 bases, J shed 2 bases, and the junction held 4 bases outside the gene matches. CDR1 and CDR2 (germline): MNHEY, SMNVEV (reference sequence). CDR3 size: 15 residues.

The chain combines TRBV7-9 with TRBJ2-7; 7 bases fit TRBD1. V shed 0 bases, J shed 3 bases, and the junction held 2 bases outside the gene matches. This CDR3 has 14 residues. CDR1 and CDR2 (germline): SEHNR, FQNEAQ (reference sequence). CDR3 loop: CASSLAGQSYEQYF. CDR3 nucleotide sequence: TGTGCCAGCAGCTTAGCGGGACAGAGCTACGAGCAGTACTTC. The full variable domain, with the rest looked up from reference TRBV7-9 and TRBJ2-7, is DTGVSQNPRHKITKRGQNVTFRCDPISEHNRLYWYRQTLGQGPEFLTYFQNEAQLEKSRLLSDRFSAERPKGSFSTLEIQRTEQGDSAMYLCASSLAGQSYEQYFGPGTRLTVT.

This chain links TRBV4-1 with TRBJ2-7; no clear D gene. Germline values: CDR1 MGHRA, CDR2 YSYEKL. Trimming shortened V by 1 base and J by 3 bases, and 10 bases separated the two germline ends. The CDR3 totals 14 residues. In DNA form, the CDR3 reads TGCGCCAGCAGCCAAGGTGGCAGAGGCTACGAGCAGTACTTC. The encoded protein is CASSQGGRGYEQYF.

The rearrangement uses TRBV9 and TRBJ2-2; maybe TRBD2 (5 bases). Trimming took 3 bases from V and 9 from J, leaving 15 bases between them. The germline gives CDR1 SGDLS, CDR2 YYNGEE. The CDR3 is made up of 14 amino acids. This chain's CDR3 is CASSGPDLARELFF. Here the CDR3 DNA reads TGTGCCAGCAGCGGCCCGGACCTAGCCCGGGAGCTGTTTTTT.